The 24 T cell receptor beta chains below were found in one sample sequenced in a study of T cells in women clearing cervical HPV infection. This table comes from immunoSEQ multiplex PCR, and its TCRdb copy is limited to in-frame clones, with some not included. This repertoire includes 40,000 to 60,000 clones. Sequencing input: blood buffy coat. The receptors stem from a woman between 18 and 75 years old with a cervical HPV16 infection that either progressed to CIN3+ or cleared (not recorded which).

Notes on this clone: The sequenced fragment ends 3 residues before the CDR3 boundary, so the rest is inferred from the germline J gene. The chain links TRBV6-2 or TRBV6-3 to TRBJ2-1; 8 bases match TRBD2. Looked up from germline, CDR1 is MNHEY and CDR2 is SVGEGT. The CDR3 runs 16 residues. V shed 0 bases and J 7 bases; nucleotides not matched to a gene: 8. Incomplete CDR3 DNA: TGTGCCAGCAGTTACTCGAGGGAGGGCGGGAGGAATGAG. As protein: CASSYSREGGRNE. The whole CDR3 reads CASSYSREGGRNEQFF.

Concerning this clone itself: The read halts 3 residues ahead of the CDR3 end, with the missing end drawn from the germline J gene. The identical CDR3 is also encoded by other nucleotide sequences in the sample. J is TRBJ1-3 and V is TRBV18; maybe TRBD1 (6 bases). V lost 0 bases, J lost 3 bases, and 15 bases lay in between. This CDR3 is built from 17 residues. The germline V gene encodes CDR1 KGHSH and CDR2 LQKENI. CDR3 loop: CASSPPETGKVGNTIYF. The part of the CDR3 DNA that was read is TGTGCCAGCTCACCACCAGAAACAGGGAAAGTTGGAAACACC. Supplemented by reference TRBV18 and TRBJ1-3, the full variable domain reads NAGVMQNPRHLVRRRGQEARLRCSPMKGHSHVYWYRQLPEEGLKFMVYLQKENIIDESGMPKERFSAEFPKEGPSILRIQQVVRGDSAAYFCASSPPETGKVGNTIYFGEGSWLTVV.

As regards this clone: The DNA ends 3 residues before the CDR3 does, and the rest of the CDR3 is filled in from the germline J gene. V gene TRBV10-1 combines with J gene TRBJ1-5, with a weak D call TRBD1 (5 bases). Per the germline V gene, CDR1 is WNHNN and CDR2 is SYGVQD (reference sequence). The CDR3 totals 12 residues. Trimming shortened V by 4 bases and J by 9 bases, and 10 bases separated the two germline ends. Partial CDR3 DNA: TGCGCCAGCAGTGTCGGGGGGGGGCCC. It is translated as CASSVGGGP. The CDR3 reads in full as CASSVGGGPQHF.

With regard to this clone: Read coverage stops 3 residues before the CDR3 terminus; the germline J gene supplies the remainder. The J gene is TRBJ2-1, the V gene TRBV5-4; maybe TRBD1 (5 bases). The V gene's germline CDR1 is SGHNT and CDR2 YYREEE (reference sequence). The CDR3 runs 14 residues. V was pared by 4 bases and J by 6 bases, with 14 bases between. The sequenced CDR3 bases are TGTGCCAGCAGCCAAGAGACAGCTTCCAATGAG. It yields the protein CASSQETASNE. The whole CDR3 protein is CASSQETASNEQFF.

About this clone itself: The read comes to an end 3 residues before the CDR3 does, leaving the germline J gene to fill in the end. V usage is TRBV29-1 and J usage is TRBJ2-1; 10 bases line up with TRBD1. Germline lookup yields CDR1 SQVTM and CDR2 ANQGSEA. The length of the CDR3 is 14 residues. V lost 7 bases and J lost 3; bases outside the gene matches: 6. The sequenced CDR3 bases are TGCAGCGGGACCGGGACAGGGGTCTACAATGAG. This translates into CSGTGTGVYNE. The CDR3, in full, reads CSGTGTGVYNEQFF.

CDR3 bases read: TGTGCCAGCAGTGCGGACAGGGAGGATCAGCCC. It codes for CASSADREDQP. The full CDR3 reads CASSADREDQPQHF. This chain joins TRBV6-1 and TRBJ1-5, with TRBD1 identical over 8 bases. The missing CDR3 end, 3 residues past where the read stops, is filled in from the germline J gene. Germline trimming cut 4 bases from V and 5 bases from J; bases unmatched to any gene: 4. CDR1 and CDR2 from the germline V gene are MNHNS and SASEGT. This CDR3 has 14 amino acids.

A word on this clone: The read is 3 residues too short to cover the CDR3 end, so that end is filled in from the germline J gene. This chain uses TRBV6-1 with TRBJ1-2, with a tentative D call TRBD1 (5 bases). The CDR3 covers 13 residues. Germline assignment: CDR1 MNHNS and CDR2 SASEGT. CDR3 amino acids: CASSEERGNDYTF. The part of the CDR3 DNA that was read is TGTGCCAGCAGTGAAGAGAGGGGTAATGAC.

In regard to this clone: Read sequence stops 3 residues before the CDR3 end, and the germline J gene provides the missing end. The rearrangement joins TRBV19 to TRBJ1-5; 11 bases are shared with TRBD1. Germline V CDR1 and CDR2: LNHDA, SQIVND (reference sequence). V shed 10 bases and J 0 bases; nucleotides not matched to a gene: 8. This CDR3 region has 16 residues. Partial CDR3 DNA: TGTGCCACCCGTAAGGGACAGGGGGATAGCAATCAGCCC. Residues: CATRKGQGDSNQP. The whole CDR3 protein reads CATRKGQGDSNQPQHF. Variable domain in full (rest from reference TRBV19 and TRBJ1-5): DGGITQSPKYLFRKEGQNVTLSCEQNLNHDAMYWYRQDPGQGLRLIYYSQIVNDFQKGDIAEGYSVSREKKESFPLTVTSAQKNPTAFYLCATRKGQGDSNQPQHFGDGTRLSIL.

The covered CDR3 bases are TGTGCCAGCAACAATGGACAGGGTCATCAGCCG. This codes for CASNNGQGHQP. The full CDR3 reads CASNNGQGHQPQYF. J is TRBJ2-3 and V is TRBV2, with 8 bases that match TRBD1. The read gets to within 3 residues of the CDR3 end, and the germline J gene fills in the rest. The CDR3 has 14 residues. Germline lookup yields CDR1 SNHLY and CDR2 FYNNEI.

With regard to this clone: The sequenced fragment ends 3 residues before the CDR3 boundary, so the rest is inferred from the germline J gene. The gene calls are TRBV29-1 and TRBJ1-2; D possibly corresponds to TRBD1 (6 bases). This CDR3 contains 12 residues. Germline V gene data show CDR1 as SQVTM and CDR2 as ANQGSEA. Trimming removed 7 bases from V and 2 bases from J, with 11 bases in between. The covered CDR3 bases are TGCAGCGCCGGAACAGGGAACTATGGC. This sequence encodes CSAGTGNYG. The entire CDR3 reads CSAGTGNYGYTF. Together with reference TRBV29-1 and TRBJ1-2, the CDR3 gives the full variable domain: SAVISQKPSRDICQRGTSLTIQCQVDSQVTMMFWYRQQPGQSLTLIATANQGSEATYESGFVIDKFPISRPNLTFSTLTVSNMSPEDSSIYLCSAGTGNYGYTFGSGTRLTVV.

With respect to this clone: The read ends 3 residues before the CDR3 terminus; that terminus is restored from the germline J gene. The sample contains more than one DNA sequence encoding this CDR3. This chain joins TRBV18 and TRBJ2-5, with 7 bases that match TRBD1. CDR3 length equals 13 residues. CDR1 and CDR2 from the germline V gene are KGHSH and LQKENI. The V and J ends lost 3 bases and 2 bases, in that order; junction bases with no gene match: 0. The CDR3 loop reads CASSPGQQETQYF. CDR3 DNA (partial): TGTGCCAGCTCACCGGGACAGCAAGAGACC.

Remarks on this clone: The read ends 3 residues early relative to the CDR3; the germline J gene fills the gap. The chain recombines TRBV2 with TRBJ1-4, with D possibly TRBD1 on 5 matching bases. Germline-derived CDR1 and CDR2 are SNHLY and FYNNEI. There are 17 residues in the CDR3. The CDR3 loop is CASSEAPIPPGRTPLFF. Partial CDR3 DNA: TGTGCCAGCAGTGAAGCGCCAATCCCTCCAGGGAGGACACCA.

On this clone itself: Coverage ceases 3 residues before the CDR3 finishes, and the germline J gene fills in the end. The chain uses TRBV28 and TRBJ1-5; D not certain. Trimming removed 5 bases from V and 3 bases from J, with 8 bases in between. The CDR3 contains 13 residues. Germline lookup yields CDR1 MDHEN and CDR2 SYDVKM. Partial CDR3 DNA: TGTGCCAGCAGTCGAGGGTACAATCAGCCC. It yields the protein CASSRGYNQP. From start to end, the CDR3 is CASSRGYNQPQHF. Full variable domain (remainder filled in from reference TRBV28 and TRBJ1-5): DVKVTQSSRYLVKRTGEKVFLECVQDMDHENMFWYRQDPGLGLRLIYFSYDVKMKEKGDIPEGYSVSREKKERFSLILESASTNQTSMYLCASSRGYNQPQHFGDGTRLSIL.

With respect to this clone: The sequence runs out 3 residues before the end of the CDR3; the remainder is reconstructed from the germline J gene. The chain combines TRBV6-1 with TRBJ1-4; the D gene is possibly TRBD1 (6 bases). Germline CDR1 MNHNS, CDR2 SASEGT. Deletions cut 0 bases from V and 7 bases from J, with 15 bases between. CDR3 length: 16 residues. The CDR3 loop reads CASSEAWGPAGEKLFF. Partial CDR3 DNA: TGTGCCAGCAGTGAAGCCTGGGGGCCTGCTGGTGAAAAA.

With respect to this clone: The sequence runs out 3 residues before the end of the CDR3; the remainder is reconstructed from the germline J gene. The rearrangement uses TRBV7-6 and TRBJ2-1; 8 nucleotides match TRBD1. Germline V CDR1 and CDR2: SGHVS, FNYEAQ. The J segment lost 4 bases and the V segment lost 5 bases, leaving 10 bases of the junction unmatched. This CDR3 region has 16 residues. The CDR3 protein is CASSISDRAVYNEQFF. CDR3 DNA (partial): TGTGCCAGCAGCATATCGGACAGGGCCGTTTACAATGAG.

CDR3 DNA, as far as it was read: TGTGCCAGTAGACTACTAGCAAGTGGGACAGATACC. This codes for CASRLLASGTDT. The entire CDR3 protein reads CASRLLASGTDTYTF. This chain links TRBV19 with TRBJ1-2, with 7 positions matching TRBD1. The CDR3 is cut off 3 residues early in the read; its end comes from the germline J gene. Germline values: CDR1 LNHDA, CDR2 SQIVND (reference sequence). The CDR3 has 15 amino acids.

On this clone itself: Relative to the germline gene, one junction end is altered; a read error may explain this. The CDR3 extends 3 residues past the end of the read, so its final part is completed from the germline J gene. The chain couples TRBV5-5 to TRBJ1-2; D uncertain. This CDR3 has 11 residues. Germline CDR1 reads SGHKS; CDR2 reads YYEKEE (reference sequence). CDR3 sequence: CASSENYGYTF. The DNA read from the CDR3 is TGTGCCAGCAGCGAAAACTATGGA.

Note on this clone: The missing CDR3 end, 3 residues past where the read stops, is filled in from the germline J gene. The rearrangement links TRBV2 to TRBJ2-2, with a tentative D call TRBD1 (6 bases). This CDR3 has 14 amino acids. Deletions cut 5 bases from V and 4 bases from J, with 11 bases between. Germline V gene sequence: CDR1 SNHLY, CDR2 FYNNEI. CDR3 loop: CASSPYRVTGELFF. The CDR3 DNA, read in part, is TGTGCCAGCAGTCCGTACAGGGTCACCGGGGAG.

Remarks on this clone: The read is 3 residues too short to cover the CDR3 end, so that end is filled in from the germline J gene. Other DNA sequences from this sample encode an identical CDR3 as well. The genes are TRBV4-1 and TRBJ1-2; a possible D gene is TRBD1 (5 bases). This CDR3 comprises 14 residues. Between the trimmed V and J ends, which lost 0 bases and 3 bases, there was a span of 8 bases. Germline CDR1 reads MGHRA; CDR2 reads YSYEKL. The part of the CDR3 DNA that was read is TGCGCCAGCAGCCAAGATCGACAGTACTATGGC. It specifies CASSQDRQYYG. The full CDR3 protein is CASSQDRQYYGYTF.

On this clone itself: The read ends 3 residues early relative to the CDR3; the germline J gene fills the gap. The gene calls are TRBV12-3 or TRBV12-4 and TRBJ2-5, with D possibly being TRBD2 (5 bases). This CDR3 contains 14 residues. Trimming pared 5 bases from V and 4 bases from J, leaving 14 bases between. CDR3 in amino acids: CASSPRGLGETQYF. CDR3 bases read: TGTGCCAGCAGTCCACGGGGTTTGGGAGAGACC.

This CDR3 is CASSFTPRGDQETQYF. The covered CDR3 bases are TGCGCCAGCAGCTTTACCCCCCGGGGGGACCAAGAGACG. The chain recombines TRBV5-1 with TRBJ2-3; TRBD2 aligns across 7 bases. The read stops 3 residues short of the end of the CDR3; the missing end is completed from the germline J gene. Germline values: CDR1 SGHRS, CDR2 YFSETQ. This CDR3 comprises 16 residues.

For this clone: The CDR3 end lies 3 residues beyond the end of the read and is filled in from the germline J gene. The rearrangement uses TRBV5-1 and TRBJ2-3; 12 bases align to TRBD2. The junction had 4 bases not matched to a gene; V was cut back by 1 base and J by 4 bases. The CDR3 has 16 amino acids. The V gene's germline CDR1 is SGHRS and CDR2 YFSETQ. The CDR3 sequence: CASSLTSGGYADTQYF. Incomplete CDR3 DNA: TGCGCCAGCAGCTTGACTAGCGGGGGGTATGCAGATACG.

A remark on this clone: The CDR3 is cut off 3 residues early in the read; its end comes from the germline J gene. This sample includes further DNA sequences coding for the same CDR3. The J gene is TRBJ1-3, the V gene TRBV7-2; D is possibly TRBD1 (6 bases). The germline V and J ends were trimmed by 3 bases and 0 bases, with 9 bases remaining between them. The CDR3 covers 15 residues. Germline V gene lookup returns CDR1 SGHTA and CDR2 FQGNSA. The sequenced CDR3 bases are TGTGCCAGCAGCTTTGGACAGCTCTCTGGAAACACC. Its translation: CASSFGQLSGNT. From start to end, the CDR3 is CASSFGQLSGNTIYF.

Details on this clone: The read falls 3 residues short of the CDR3 end, and the missing part is taken from the germline J gene. The chain links TRBV18 to TRBJ2-2; D perhaps matches TRBD2 (7 bases). CDR1 is KGHSH, CDR2 LQKENI, per germline. The CDR3 has 13 amino acids. The DNA read from the CDR3 is TGTGCCAGCCAAGGGGGGACTAATGAAAAG. Its translation is CASQGGTNEK. The full-length CDR3 reads as CASQGGTNEKLFF.